Listed here are 25 T cell receptor beta chains from one sample, sequenced in a study of cytomegalovirus exposure and HLA in healthy donors. Produced via immunoSEQ multiplex PCR; TCRdb's table is partial and in-frame only. The table lists about 120,000 clones, about 85% of them singletons. The sample comprised PBMCs. These receptors were taken from a woman in her thirties in good health and CMV-seronegative.

This chain uses TRBV7-9 with TRBJ1-6; 8 bases match TRBD1. CDR3 length: 14 amino acids. The V segment lost 5 bases and the J segment 10 bases; nucleotides outside the gene matches: 7. The germline CDR1 and CDR2 sequences are SEHNR and FQNEAQ (reference sequence). CDR3 in DNA: TGTGCCAGCAGCCAAGACAGGGGAGGGTCACCCCTCCACTTT. It translates to CASSQDRGGSPLHF.

V is TRBV6-6 and J is TRBJ1-4; maybe TRBD1 (6 bases). Trimming removed 0 bases from V and 8 bases from J, with 13 bases in between. Germline CDR1 reads MNHNY; CDR2 reads SVGAGI (reference sequence). This CDR3 spans 15 amino acids. In DNA form, the CDR3 reads TGTGCCAGCAGTTACTCGGGGGCGTTAATGGAAAAACTGTTTTTT. Amino acids: CASSYSGALMEKLFF.

This clone was detected only a few times. V usage is TRBV11-3 and J usage is TRBJ2-2, with 7 positions matching TRBD1. Germline lookup yields CDR1 SGHNT and CDR2 YENEEA. This CDR3 has 18 amino acids. V shed 1 base and J 0 bases; nucleotides not matched to a gene: 8. The CDR3 coding sequence is TGTGCCAGCAGCTTAGGATTACAGGGGCGCGCGAACACCGGGGAGCTGTTTTTT. It codes for CASSLGLQGRANTGELFF.

The J gene is TRBJ1-4, the V gene TRBV4-1, with D uncertain. The CDR3 sequence is 16 residues long. Trimming cost V 3 bases and J 0 bases, with 11 bases left between them. Per the germline V gene, CDR1 is MGHRA and CDR2 is YSYEKL. The CDR3 nucleotides are TGCGCCAGCAGCCAGGTGGCACAAGCAACTAATGAAAAACTGTTTTTT. Translation gives CASSQVAQATNEKLFF.

The genes are TRBV30 and TRBJ2-3; 7 bases align to TRBD1. CDR3 length: 16 amino acids. CDR1 GTSNPN and CDR2 SVGIG come from the germline V gene (reference sequence). V trimming: 3 bases; J trimming: 5 bases; junction bases outside the gene matches: 14. The CDR3 coding sequence is TGTGCCTGGAGCCACCGCCGAGGGGGCTGGGGAGATACGCAGTATTTT. This encodes CAWSHRRGGWGDTQYF.

In this sample, this clone turned up a few times. This chain connects TRBV14 to TRBJ1-6; 7 nucleotides align to TRBD1. CDR3 length: 15 residues. Trimming cost V 3 bases and J 10 bases; bases outside gene matches: 9. The germline CDR1 and CDR2 sequences are SGHDN and FVKESK. The CDR3 here is CASSQDRLSGSPLHF. In DNA, the CDR3 is TGTGCCAGCAGCCAGGACAGGCTTTCGGGGTCACCCCTCCACTTT.

The J gene is TRBJ2-7, the V gene TRBV6-5; 7 bases align to TRBD1. Germline lookup yields CDR1 MNHEY and CDR2 SVGAGI. V lost 1 base and J lost 7; bases outside the gene matches: 13. CDR3 length equals 16 residues. The CDR3 DNA sequence: TGTGCCAGCAGTTACTTTACCCGGGACAGCGCCGGGGAGCAGTACTTC. Its translation: CASSYFTRDSAGEQYF.

This clone showed up just a few times. V is TRBV6-6 and J is TRBJ1-6, with 7 bases that match TRBD1. V lost 4 bases to trimming and J lost 10 bases; unmatched junction nucleotides: 13. Germline V gene sequence: CDR1 MNHNY, CDR2 SVGAGI (reference sequence). This CDR3 is built from 16 residues. The CDR3 DNA reads TGTGCCAGCAGTTCCCCACAGGGGCCTAGGGGATCACCCCTCCACTTT. This translates into CASSSPQGPRGSPLHF.

The chain joins TRBV11-2 to TRBJ2-1, with 9 bases fitting TRBD1. The germline CDR1 and CDR2 sequences are SGHAT and FQNNGV. This CDR3 spans 15 amino acids. The ends lost 4 bases at V and 1 base at J; junction bases unmatched: 2. CDR3 loop: CASSSGQGSYNEQFF. The CDR3 DNA reads as TGTGCCAGCAGCTCAGGACAGGGGTCCTACAATGAGCAGTTCTTC. Based on the CDR3 plus reference TRBV11-2 and TRBJ2-1, the full variable domain is EAGVAQSPRYKIIEKRQSVAFWCNPISGHATLYWYQQILGQGPKLLIQFQNNGVVDDSQLPKDRFSAERLKGVDSTLKIQPAKLEDSAVYLCASSSGQGSYNEQFFGPGTRLTVL.

This clone has just one count. The V call is TRBV6-4, the J call TRBJ2-3; 9 bases agree with TRBD2. CDR3 length equals 16 residues. Germline V gene data show CDR1 as MRHNA and CDR2 as SNTAGT. V was clipped by 4 bases and J by 5 bases; unmatched bases: 10. CDR3 in DNA: TGTGCCAGCAGTGCCCTAGCGGGGCAGGGGGGAGATACGCAGTATTTT. Amino acid sequence: CASSALAGQGGDTQYF.

The V and J genes are TRBV11-3 and TRBJ2-1, with D maybe TRBD2 (6 bases). The CDR3 is 11 residues long. Trimming left V 3 bases short and J 10 bases short, with 7 bases between. CDR1 is SGHNT and CDR2 is YENEEA in the germline V gene. This CDR3 is CASSFRGEQFF. CDR3 bases: TGTGCCAGCAGCTTCCGGGGGGAGCAGTTCTTC.

The gene calls are TRBV5-1 and TRBJ2-2; possibly TRBD1 for D (5 bases). CDR3 length equals 15 residues. V was trimmed by 2 bases and J by 6 bases, leaving 14 bases between them. In germline, CDR1 is SGHRS, CDR2 YFSETQ. CDR3 residues: CASSFGTGISGELFF. The CDR3 DNA reads as TGCGCCAGCAGCTTTGGAACAGGTATCTCCGGGGAGCTGTTTTTT.

This chain joins TRBV6-1 and TRBJ1-4; perhaps TRBD1 as D (6 bases). This CDR3 spans 14 amino acids. V was shortened by 3 bases and J by 7 bases, with 12 bases between the two germline ends. From germline, CDR1 is MNHNS and CDR2 SASEGT. For the CDR3, the DNA is TGTGCCAGCAGTGAGGGGACAAACTCTGAAAAACTGTTTTTT. As protein: CASSEGTNSEKLFF.

The chain has TRBV6-5 and TRBJ1-6; D is unresolved. Germline V CDR1 and CDR2: MNHEY, SVGAGI. This CDR3 spans 15 amino acids. Trimming pared 4 bases from V and 0 bases from J, leaving 7 bases between. The CDR3 is CASSSRSSYNSPLHF. CDR3 sequence (DNA): TGTGCCAGCAGTTCCCGGAGCTCCTATAATTCACCCCTCCACTTT.

J is TRBJ2-2 and V is TRBV9; D not resolved. The CDR3 loop spans 15 amino acids. Germline V gives CDR1 SGDLS, CDR2 YYNGEE. V lost 4 bases and J lost 6, with 16 bases in between. The CDR3 protein is CASSQSSTRAGELFF. The CDR3 DNA reads TGTGCCAGCAGCCAAAGTTCGACTCGAGCCGGGGAGCTGTTTTTT.

This chain links TRBV5-1 with TRBJ1-2, with D maybe TRBD1 (6 bases). The V gene lost 1 base and the J gene lost 13 bases, with 14 bases spanning the gap. CDR1 and CDR2 from the germline V gene are SGHRS and YFSETQ. This CDR3 comprises 12 residues. The CDR3: CASSLTQGTSTF. In DNA form, the CDR3 reads TGCGCCAGCAGCTTGACCCAGGGGACCTCCACCTTC.

The genes are TRBV19 and TRBJ1-6; 9 nucleotides match TRBD1. With 7 bases clipped from V and 7 bases from J, the junction kept 8 bases outside the gene matches. Germline CDR1 LNHDA, CDR2 SQIVND (reference sequence). The CDR3 loop spans 15 amino acids. The CDR3 protein is CASKIRQGGNSPLHF. The CDR3 DNA reads as TGTGCCAGTAAGATACGACAGGGGGGAAATTCACCCCTCCACTTT.

As DNA, the CDR3 is TGCGCCAGTTTGGAGGGGAGACTAGCGGGGTCCACAGATACGCAGTATTTT. It translates to CASLEGRLAGSTDTQYF. The chain links TRBV10-2 to TRBJ2-3; TRBD2 matches 11 bases. The J segment lost 2 bases and the V segment lost 9 bases, leaving 13 bases of the junction unmatched. The CDR3 spans 17 residues. The germline gives CDR1 WSHSY, CDR2 SAAADI.

The CDR3 coding sequence is TGTGCCAGCAGAGCAGGGAACTATGGCTACACCTTC. Encoded protein: CASRAGNYGYTF. This rearrangement joins TRBV6-5 to TRBJ1-2, with D possibly being TRBD1 (5 bases). The germline gives CDR1 MNHEY, CDR2 SVGAGI. V gave up 6 bases and J gave up 2 bases, with 7 bases separating them. This CDR3 has 12 residues.

This clone was seen at least ten times. V gene TRBV6-6 combines with J gene TRBJ1-6, with no clear D. This CDR3 has 15 residues. Germline CDR1 is MNHNY and CDR2 is SVGAGI (reference sequence). Deletions cut 5 bases from V and 7 bases from J, with 15 bases between. The DNA of the CDR3 is TGTGCCAGCAGTCGCGGTGGATTAAACAATTCACCCCTCCACTTT. Residues: CASSRGGLNNSPLHF.

The chain is built from TRBV2 and TRBJ2-4, with 10 bases matching TRBD1. This CDR3 region has 15 residues. Looked up from germline, CDR1 is SNHLY and CDR2 is FYNNEI. V lost 6 bases to trimming and J lost 11 bases; unmatched junction nucleotides: 13. In nucleotides, the CDR3 is TGTGCCAGCAGAGACAGGGGGCACCTAAACTGGGTTCAGTACTTC. This gives the protein CASRDRGHLNWVQYF.

This clone has only a few counts. The CDR3 sequence is CASSLFPPSGVSSYEQYF. The CDR3, as DNA: TGTGCCAGCAGCTTATTCCCCCCCAGCGGGGTCAGTTCCTACGAGCAGTACTTC. This chain joins TRBV7-2 and TRBJ2-7; the match to TRBD2 covers 7 bases. Germline CDR1 and CDR2: SGHTA and FQGNSA. CDR3 length: 18 amino acids. V was pared by 2 bases and J by 1 base, with 14 bases of the junction left unmatched.

V gene TRBV5-4 combines with J gene TRBJ1-2, with TRBD1 as a possible D gene (5 bases). Trimming took 1 base from V and 4 from J, leaving 11 bases between them. The germline V gene has CDR1 SGHNT and CDR2 YYREEE (reference sequence). CDR3 length equals 14 residues. Here the CDR3 reads CASSLTSGGYGYTF. The CDR3 nucleotides are TGTGCCAGCAGCTTGACGAGCGGGGGCTATGGCTACACCTTC.

This clone was observed a handful of times. V gene TRBV4-3 combines with J gene TRBJ2-7; TRBD1 is a possible D gene (6 bases). Germline V gene sequence: CDR1 LGHNA, CDR2 YSLEER. The V and J ends lost 1 base and 4 bases respectively, with 11 bases between them. This CDR3 contains 14 residues. The chain's CDR3 is CASSQALGQYEQYF. The CDR3 bases are TGCGCCAGCAGCCAAGCACTAGGACAGTACGAGCAGTACTTC.

The chain is built from TRBV7-8 and TRBJ2-7, with TRBD2 identical over 7 bases. This CDR3 spans 15 amino acids. V dropped 3 bases and J dropped 3; count of bases not matched to a gene: 8. The germline V gene encodes CDR1 SGHVS and CDR2 FQNEAQ. The CDR3 loop reads CASSFGEGRDYEQYF. CDR3 in DNA: TGTGCCAGCAGCTTCGGGGAGGGCCGCGACTACGAGCAGTACTTC. Complete variable domain (other parts from reference TRBV7-8 and TRBJ2-7): GAGVSQSPRYKVAKRGQDVALRCDPISGHVSLFWYQQALGQGPEFLTYFQNEAQLDKSGLPSDRFFAERPEGSVSTLKIQRTQQEDSAVYLCASSFGEGRDYEQYFGPGTRLTVT.